This is a list of T cell receptor beta chains from one sample in a study of Graves' ophthalmopathy and Graves' hyperthyroidism. TCRdb independently ran MiXCR on the multiplex PCR reads; one entry per CDR3 protein. The sample lists approximately 540,000 distinct CDR3 sequences, roughly 39% occurring once. Material: peripheral blood or thyroid tissue (not recorded which). The receptor source for this set is an adult man with Graves' hyperthyroidism. Both conserved end residues are part of each CDR3. A D gene is named only where the DNA matches it firmly. Rows may omit the clone size; those that give it use once, few, many or a size class.

v_call	d_call	j_call	clone_size	cdr3_nt	cdr3_aa
TRBV7-9	TRBD1	TRBJ1-2	-	TGTGCCAGCAGCTTGACAGGGAGTCTCTATGGCTACACCTTC	CASSLTGSLYGYTF
TRBV20-1	-	TRBJ1-5	many	TGCAGTGCTGTCCGGGGGACGGGGTCATATAGCAATCAGCCCCAGCATTTT	CSAVRGTGSYSNQPQHF
TRBV25-1	-	TRBJ1-2	many	TGTGCCAGCAGTGAACATGCGCTAGGACGGGAGAACTATGGCTACACCTTC	CASSEHALGRENYGYTF
TRBV4-1	TRBD1	TRBJ1-3	-	TGCGCCAGCAGCCAAGTGGGCAGGGGGCGCCTTGAGAGAAACACCATATATTTT	CASSQVGRGRLERNTIYF
TRBV7-2	TRBD2	TRBJ2-1	once	TGTGCCAGCAGCGCCTCTAGCGGGGTAATGAATGAGCAGTTCTTC	CASSASSGVMNEQFF
TRBV25-1	-	TRBJ2-7	-	TGTGCCAGCAGTGCTAGTGACAGAAACTCCTACGAGCAGTACTTC	CASSASDRNSYEQYF
TRBV14	TRBD2	TRBJ2-3	few	TGTGCCAGCAGCCAAATCGGCGGGAGGAGCACAGATACGCAGTATTTT	CASSQIGGRSTDTQYF
TRBV7-9	-	TRBJ1-5	many	TGTGCCAGCAGCTTCTCCGAAAATCAGCCCCAGCATTTT	CASSFSENQPQHF
TRBV14	-	TRBJ2-7	-	TGTGCCAGCAGCCACGGCGCGGCAGGTAGAGGCGAGCAGTACTTC	CASSHGAAGRGEQYF
TRBV2	TRBD2	TRBJ2-3	-	TGTGCCAGCAGTGCTAGCGGTCAGATCACAGATACGCAGTATTTT	CASSASGQITDTQYF
TRBV5-1	TRBD2	TRBJ2-5	few	TGCGCCAGCAGCTTCGGACTAGCGGGAGGGCCTTGGGAAGAGACCCAGTACTTC	CASSFGLAGGPWEETQYF
TRBV6-5	TRBD1	TRBJ2-7	-	TGTGCCAGCAGTGAAGACAGGGGGCTGCGCGAGCAGTACTTC	CASSEDRGLREQYF
TRBV19	TRBD1	TRBJ1-2	-	TGTGCCAGTAGTACCTCGGACAGGGGGAAAAGCAGCAACCTAAACTATGGCTACACCTTC	CASSTSDRGKSSNLNYGYTF
TRBV20-1	TRBD2	TRBJ2-1	-	TGCAGTGCTACGAGGGAACTCACCGGGACTAGCGGCAATGAGCAGTTCTTC	CSATRELTGTSGNEQFF
TRBV18	-	TRBJ1-1	few	TGTGCCAGCTCAGAGGTAGTGGGAACTGAAGCTTTCTTT	CASSEVVGTEAFF
TRBV19	TRBD2	TRBJ2-3	-	TGTGCCAGCAGCCGCCCCGGGACTAGCAACGGAGATACGCAGTATTTT	CASSRPGTSNGDTQYF
TRBV25-1	-	TRBJ2-7	-	TGTGCCAGCAGTGAATCGTGGGGTGAGCAGTACTTC	CASSESWGEQYF
TRBV7-9	-	TRBJ2-7	-	TGTGCCAGCAGCTTAGACGGGGGCACAAACGAGCAGTACTTC	CASSLDGGTNEQYF
TRBV28	TRBD1	TRBJ2-7	-	TGTGCCAGCAGTCCTCAGGGGGCGCCTCGTCGAGAGCAGTACTTC	CASSPQGAPRREQYF
TRBV7-9	-	TRBJ1-5	many	TGTGCCAGCAGCTGGGTGGGGCAGCCCCAGCATTTT	CASSWVGQPQHF
TRBV19	-	TRBJ2-1	-	TGTGCCAGCCAAAATACTAGGCTACCCACTGATGAGCAGTTCTTC	CASQNTRLPTDEQFF
TRBV20-1	-	TRBJ1-2	-	TGCAGTGCTAGAGATAGGGCCAAAGATGGCTACACCTTC	CSARDRAKDGYTF
TRBV2	-	TRBJ1-1	many	TGTGCCAGCAGTGAAGCCCTTATACGCATTGGCGCTTTCTTT	CASSEALIRIGAFF
TRBV9	-	TRBJ1-1	-	TGTGCCAGCAGCGTAGCTAAGGGGGGGACTGAAGCTTTCTTT	CASSVAKGGTEAFF
TRBV9	-	TRBJ2-2	-	TGTGCCAGCAGCGTAGTTTCCGGGGAGCTGTTTTTT	CASSVVSGELFF